Listed here are 19 T cell receptor beta chains from one sample, sequenced in a study of blood T cell repertoires in COVID-19. Sequencing used immunoSEQ multiplex PCR; TCRdb keeps in-frame clones, though not all of them. The sample lists 230,000 or so clones, around 91% occurring once. Input material: peripheral blood. The receptors shown here come from a woman aged 55-75 years with COVID-19, enrolled during active disease.

This clone was observed a single time. The chain couples TRBV6-5 to TRBJ2-7; D remains unclear. CDR3 length: 15 amino acids. V lost 3 bases, J lost 0 bases, and 12 bases lay in between. Germline CDR1 and CDR2: MNHEY and SVGAGI. CDR3 loop: CASSYLDTSSYEQYF. The DNA for the CDR3 is TGTGCCAGCAGTTATTTAGACACGAGCTCCTACGAGCAGTACTTC.

The genes are TRBV12-5 and TRBJ2-7, with 7 bases matching TRBD2. The V segment lost 2 bases and the J segment 3 bases; nucleotides outside the gene matches: 10. Germline CDR1 is LGHNT and CDR2 is FRNRAP. The CDR3 consists of 16 residues. CDR3 amino acids: CASGLQFATSYYEQYF. For the CDR3, the DNA is TGTGCTAGTGGTTTGCAGTTCGCGACTAGCTACTACGAGCAGTACTTC.

V is TRBV7-9 and J is TRBJ1-2; 9 nucleotides match TRBD1. The CDR3 has 14 residues. Trimming cost V 11 bases and J 0 bases; bases outside gene matches: 7. Germline values: CDR1 SEHNR, CDR2 FQNEAQ (reference sequence). Written as DNA, the CDR3 is TGTGCCGGCGGGGACAGGGCCTCTAACTATGGCTACACCTTC. Protein sequence: CAGGDRASNYGYTF.

The chain links TRBV29-1 to TRBJ2-7; D perhaps matches TRBD2 (6 bases). The CDR3 extends over 12 amino acids. From germline, CDR1 is SQVTM and CDR2 ANQGSEA. The V end lost 4 bases, the J end lost 3 bases, and 10 bases lay between the germline ends. The CDR3 sequence: CSVGRTNYEQYF. For the CDR3, the DNA is TGCAGCGTTGGTAGGACTAACTACGAGCAGTACTTC.

This clone was seen more than once but under ten times. The gene calls are TRBV19 and TRBJ1-2; TRBD1 matches at 11 bases. Germline V lookup: CDR1 LNHDA, CDR2 SQIVND (reference sequence). The CDR3 runs to 16 residues. V dropped 6 bases and J dropped 8; count of bases not matched to a gene: 14. CDR3 residues: CASSRERTGGPGGYTF. CDR3 coding DNA: TGTGCCAGTAGCCGTGAGCGGACAGGGGGCCCAGGGGGCTACACCTTC. Supplemented by reference TRBV19 and TRBJ1-2, the full variable domain reads DGGITQSPKYLFRKEGQNVTLSCEQNLNHDAMYWYRQDPGQGLRLIYYSQIVNDFQKGDIAEGYSVSREKKESFPLTVTSAQKNPTAFYLCASSRERTGGPGGYTFGSGTRLTVV.

The genes are TRBV4-1 and TRBJ2-1; perhaps TRBD2 as D (5 bases). Germline-derived CDR1 and CDR2 are MGHRA and YSYEKL. CDR3 length equals 19 residues. Trimming took off 0 bases at V and 0 bases at J, with 18 bases between the two ends. The CDR3 spells CASSQDNMRVGSSYNEQFF. The CDR3, as DNA: TGCGCCAGCAGCCAAGATAATATGCGGGTGGGAAGCTCCTACAATGAGCAGTTCTTC.

This clone was seen only a few times. The V and J genes are TRBV6-6 and TRBJ1-6; 10 nucleotides line up with TRBD1. The CDR3 covers 16 residues. V shed 4 bases and J 7 bases; nucleotides not matched to a gene: 7. CDR1 is MNHNY and CDR2 is SVGAGI in the germline V gene (reference sequence). The CDR3 sequence is CASSWGQGLGNSPLHF. Written as DNA, the CDR3 is TGTGCCAGCAGTTGGGGACAGGGGTTGGGGAATTCACCCCTCCACTTT.

This clone has just one count. The gene calls are TRBV7-9 and TRBJ1-1, with TRBD1 identical over 12 bases. Trimming removed 5 bases from V and 0 bases from J; junction bases left unmatched: 4. The CDR3 length is 16 residues. CDR1 and CDR2 (germline): SEHNR, FQNEAQ (reference sequence). DNA for the CDR3: TGTGCCAGCAGCCGGGACAGGGGGCGCTTGAACACTGAAGCTTTCTTT. This encodes CASSRDRGRLNTEAFF. Drawing the rest from reference TRBV7-9 and TRBJ1-1, the complete variable domain is DTGVSQNPRHKITKRGQNVTFRCDPISEHNRLYWYRQTLGQGPEFLTYFQNEAQLEKSRLLSDRFSAERPKGSFSTLEIQRTEQGDSAMYLCASSRDRGRLNTEAFFGQGTRLTVV.

This rearrangement joins TRBV19 to TRBJ2-7; D may be TRBD1 (6 bases). The V gene lost 1 base and the J gene lost 4 bases, with 14 bases spanning the gap. The CDR3 extends over 15 amino acids. CDR1 is LNHDA and CDR2 is SQIVND in the germline V gene (reference sequence). CDR3 sequence (DNA): TGTGCCAGTAGTATAGCAGCACAGGGTTTTTACGAGCAGTACTTC. Translation gives CASSIAAQGFYEQYF. Variable domain in full (rest from reference TRBV19 and TRBJ2-7): DGGITQSPKYLFRKEGQNVTLSCEQNLNHDAMYWYRQDPGQGLRLIYYSQIVNDFQKGDIAEGYSVSREKKESFPLTVTSAQKNPTAFYLCASSIAAQGFYEQYFGPGTRLTVT.

This clone was recorded a few times. The chain carries TRBV2 and TRBJ1-1, with D tentatively TRBD1 (6 bases). Trimming removed 1 base from V and 1 base from J, with 10 bases in between. Germline assignment: CDR1 SNHLY and CDR2 FYNNEI. The length of the CDR3 is 15 residues. Here the CDR3 reads CASSEVPTGNTEAFF. CDR3 in DNA: TGTGCCAGCAGTGAAGTCCCGACAGGGAACACTGAAGCTTTCTTT. Full variable domain (remainder filled in from reference TRBV2 and TRBJ1-1): EPEVTQTPSHQVTQMGQEVILRCVPISNHLYFYWYRQILGQKVEFLVSFYNNEISEKSEIFDDQFSVERPDGSNFTLKIRSTKLEDSAMYFCASSEVPTGNTEAFFGQGTRLTVV.

The CDR3 sequence: CASSSGQAPAEQYF. CDR3 coding DNA: TGTGCCAGCTCCTCAGGACAGGCGCCCGCCGAGCAGTACTTC. This rearrangement joins TRBV18 to TRBJ2-7; TRBD1 matches 7 bases. The CDR3 contains 14 residues. V trimming: 6 bases; J trimming: 6 bases; junction bases outside the gene matches: 11. CDR1 and CDR2 from the germline V gene are KGHSH and LQKENI.

The chain recombines TRBV7-9 with TRBJ1-6; no reliable D call. The CDR3 spans 13 residues. V gave up 5 bases and J gave up 18 bases, with 20 bases separating them. The germline CDR1 and CDR2 sequences are SEHNR and FQNEAQ (reference sequence). CDR3 protein: CASSLAPDYPGHF. The CDR3 DNA reads TGTGCCAGCAGCCTGGCCCCCGATTATCCTGGCCACTTT.

This chain joins TRBV6-1 and TRBJ2-1; the match to TRBD2 covers 14 bases. The germline gives CDR1 MNHNS, CDR2 SASEGT. With V trimmed by 4 bases and J by 9 bases, 8 bases remained unmatched. This CDR3 has 16 amino acids. For the CDR3, the DNA is TGTGCCAGCAGTGGGGGACTAGCGGGGGTTCAGGGTGAGCAGTTCTTC. As protein: CASSGGLAGVQGEQFF.

The V and J genes are TRBV29-1 and TRBJ1-1, with no clear D. The germline gives CDR1 SQVTM, CDR2 ANQGSEA. The V end was cut by 6 bases, the J end by 7 bases, with 15 bases between. This CDR3 region has 12 residues. The CDR3 loop is CSVTGRTGEAFF. The CDR3 region has the DNA TGCAGCGTAACCGGTCGTACGGGTGAAGCTTTCTTT. Combining the CDR3 with reference TRBV29-1 and TRBJ1-1 gives the whole variable domain SAVISQKPSRDICQRGTSLTIQCQVDSQVTMMFWYRQQPGQSLTLIATANQGSEATYESGFVIDKFPISRPNLTFSTLTVSNMSPEDSSIYLCSVTGRTGEAFFGQGTRLTVV.

The gene calls are TRBV5-1 and TRBJ2-2; 8 positions agree with TRBD1. V trimming: 0 bases; J trimming: 1 base; junction bases outside the gene matches: 8. The germline CDR1 and CDR2 sequences are SGHRS and YFSETQ. The CDR3 runs to 18 residues. The CDR3 sequence is CASSLAYPGTGNTGELFF. CDR3 nucleotides: TGCGCCAGCAGCTTGGCATATCCCGGGACAGGGAACACCGGGGAGCTGTTTTTT.

The chain uses TRBV6-2 or TRBV6-3 and TRBJ2-7, with 11 bases that match TRBD1. Trimming cost V 5 bases and J 2 bases; bases outside gene matches: 5. Germline V gene data show CDR1 as MNHEY and CDR2 as SVGEGT. This CDR3 contains 15 residues. CDR3 region: CASSDVGQGAYEQYF. The CDR3 DNA follows: TGTGCCAGCAGTGACGTGGGACAGGGGGCCTACGAGCAGTACTTC.

This rearrangement joins TRBV9 to TRBJ2-3; 15 positions agree with TRBD2. The CDR3 loop spans 18 amino acids. CDR1 and CDR2 (germline): SGDLS, YYNGEE. V lost 3 bases to trimming and J lost 0 bases; unmatched junction nucleotides: 5. The CDR3 DNA sequence: TGTGCCAGCAGCGCCGGGACTAGCGGGGGGCGTAGCACAGATACGCAGTATTTT. This codes for CASSAGTSGGRSTDTQYF.

The rearrangement joins TRBV6-2 or TRBV6-3 to TRBJ1-1; 7 nucleotides align to TRBD1. The trim removed 5 bases at V and 4 bases at J, leaving 7 bases unmatched. Germline V CDR1 and CDR2: MNHEY, SVGEGT. CDR3 size: 14 residues. The CDR3 region has the DNA TGTGCCAGCAGTACCGAGGGACAGATCACTGAAGCTTTCTTT. Amino acids: CASSTEGQITEAFF.

The chain joins TRBV9 to TRBJ1-5, with TRBD1 matching over 8 bases. Per germline, CDR1 SGDLS and CDR2 YYNGEE. The CDR3 runs to 18 residues. Trimming took 4 bases from V and 0 from J; bases not matched to a gene: 12. DNA of the CDR3: TGTGCCAGCAGCCGTAGTTGGGACAGGACGTATAGCAATCAGCCCCAGCATTTT. This sequence encodes CASSRSWDRTYSNQPQHF. The full variable domain, completed using reference TRBV9 and TRBJ1-5, is DSGVTQTPKHLITATGQRVTLRCSPRSGDLSVYWYQQSLDQGLQFLIQYYNGEERAKGNILERFSAQQFPDLHSELNLSSLELGDSALYFCASSRSWDRTYSNQPQHFGDGTRLSIL.